The entry that follows covers one TCR beta chain sequence. The antigen is undetermined. The sample is drawn from a study of cytomegalovirus exposure and HLA in healthy donors. As for the study in general: It was reported in a later analysis that the same platform had been used for the 90 to 150 validation repertoires as for the roughly 650 first-cohort repertoires. Study-wide points: It was confirmed in vitro that a few of the CMV-associated chains were specific for CMV antigens.

Germline CDR1 MNHNS, CDR2 SASEGT. V lost 4 bases and J lost 4; bases outside the gene matches: 9. The CDR3 contains 16 residues. Among the roughly 120 subjects of the validation cohort, separate from the approximately 700-subject first cohort, were the donors. Sequencing was performed with immunoSEQ multiplex PCR; in TCRdb, only in-frame clones are kept and a portion is missing. The profile covers around 300,000 clones, with around 90% appearing a single time and more than 0.95% taken by the ten largest. Sequencing input: PBMCs. This chain joins TRBV6-1 and TRBJ2-2; 7 nucleotides agree with TRBD1. The TCR sequence derives from a man aged 30 to 45 in good health and CMV-seronegative. This chain's CDR3 is CASSADRVGITGELFF. As DNA, the CDR3 is TGTGCCAGCAGTGCCGACAGGGTCGGGATCACCGGGGAGCTGTTTTTT.